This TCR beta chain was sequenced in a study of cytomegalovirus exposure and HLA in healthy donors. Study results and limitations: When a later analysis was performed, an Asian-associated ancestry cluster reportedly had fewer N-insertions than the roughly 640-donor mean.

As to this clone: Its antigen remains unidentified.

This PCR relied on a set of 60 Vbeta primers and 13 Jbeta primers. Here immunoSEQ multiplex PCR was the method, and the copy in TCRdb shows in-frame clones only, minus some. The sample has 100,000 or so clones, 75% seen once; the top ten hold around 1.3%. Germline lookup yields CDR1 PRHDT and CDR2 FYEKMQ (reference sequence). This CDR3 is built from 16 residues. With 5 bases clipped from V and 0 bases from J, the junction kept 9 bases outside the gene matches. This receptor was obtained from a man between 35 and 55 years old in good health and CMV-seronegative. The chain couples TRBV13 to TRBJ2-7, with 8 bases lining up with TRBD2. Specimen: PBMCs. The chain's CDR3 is CASSPPGAGASYEQYF. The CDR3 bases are TGTGCCAGCAGCCCCCCCGGAGCGGGAGCCTCCTACGAGCAGTACTTC.